The 13 T cell receptor beta chains presented below share a single source sample, sequenced in a study of control samples from healthy donors and cancer patients. Sequencing was performed with immunoSEQ multiplex PCR; in TCRdb, only in-frame clones are kept and a portion is missing. The sample includes about 74,000 clones, roughly 88% of them seen just once. The sample was blood. The receptors come from a woman aged 45-65 years in good health.

The chain joins TRBV5-1 to TRBJ2-3, with D unclear. Germline lookup yields CDR1 SGHRS and CDR2 YFSETQ. This CDR3 is 16 amino acids long. V lost 0 bases and J 0 bases, leaving 11 bases between the germline ends. Written as DNA, the CDR3 is TGCGCCAGCAGCTTGGCCTTGGTGTGGAGCACAGATACGCAGTATTTT. Residues: CASSLALVWSTDTQYF.

V is TRBV18 and J is TRBJ1-6, with D possibly being TRBD1 (6 bases). The CDR3 has 16 residues. Germline CDR1 KGHSH, CDR2 LQKENI. Trimming removed 5 bases from V and 4 bases from J, with 15 bases in between. The CDR3 DNA reads TGTGCCAGCTCATTCCAGGGGAGGGGATATAATTCACCCCTCCACTTT. It specifies CASSFQGRGYNSPLHF.

CDR3: CASSLIFIGGNTEAFF. DNA for the CDR3: TGTGCCAGCAGCTTGATTTTTATCGGGGGGAACACTGAAGCTTTCTTT. The chain has TRBV5-6 and TRBJ1-1, with a possible D match to TRBD1 (5 bases). The CDR3 totals 16 residues. V was clipped by 1 base and J by 1 base, with 14 bases between them. The germline V gene has CDR1 SGHDT and CDR2 YYEEEE.

The gene calls are TRBV4-1 and TRBJ1-4; D gene unclear. V dropped 0 bases and J dropped 12 bases, with 14 bases sitting between them. The CDR3 length is 14 residues. Germline CDR1 is MGHRA and CDR2 is YSYEKL. DNA for the CDR3: TGCGCCAGCAGCCAAGAGGGCCGGGCTTGGGAACTGTTTTTT. It specifies CASSQEGRAWELFF.

The rearrangement joins TRBV9 to TRBJ1-6; D call uncertain. The CDR3 runs to 13 residues. Trimming took off 0 bases at V and 5 bases at J, with 3 bases between the two ends. Germline V CDR1 and CDR2: SGDLS, YYNGEE. In DNA form, the CDR3 reads TGTGCCAGCAGCGTAGGGAATAATTCACCCCTCCACTTT. Encoded protein: CASSVGNNSPLHF.

The gene calls are TRBV11-3 and TRBJ2-1, with D possibly called TRBD1 or TRBD2 (7 bases each). Germline values: CDR1 SGHNT, CDR2 YENEEA. With 1 base removed from V and 0 bases from J, the gap between germline ends came to 13 bases. The CDR3 length is 17 residues. CDR3 region: CASSLGEGASSYNEQFF. The CDR3 region has the DNA TGTGCCAGCAGCTTAGGGGAGGGGGCGAGCTCCTACAATGAGCAGTTCTTC.

Only a few counts were recorded for this clone. The genes are TRBV5-6 and TRBJ1-5, with TRBD1 identical over 8 bases. After removal of 4 bases from V and 8 bases from J, the junction contained 8 bases not matched to a gene. CDR1 SGHDT and CDR2 YYEEEE come from the germline V gene. This CDR3 is built from 14 residues. The CDR3 DNA reads as TGTGCCAGCAGCGCGACAGGGGATGTTGAGCCCCAGCATTTT. Translation: CASSATGDVEPQHF.

The CDR3 DNA is TGTGCCAGCGAATTGGTAGCGGGGGAGAACACCGGGGAGCTGTTTTTT. This encodes CASELVAGENTGELFF. The chain couples TRBV2 to TRBJ2-2; 9 bases are shared with TRBD2. The CDR3 has 16 amino acids. Germline loops: CDR1 SNHLY, CDR2 FYNNEI. V lost 8 bases, J lost 1 base, and 8 bases stayed unmatched.

The genes are TRBV11-2 and TRBJ2-2; TRBD1 matches at 7 bases. The CDR3 runs 14 residues. Germline CDR1 is SGHAT and CDR2 is FQNNGV. J gave up 7 bases and V 5 bases, and 7 bases lay outside the gene matches. The DNA for the CDR3 is TGTGCCAGCAGCCTAAACAGGGGTAACGGGGAGCTGTTTTTT. Translated, it gives CASSLNRGNGELFF.

This sequence joins TRBV5-4 and TRBJ2-6; 8 bases fit TRBD1. The CDR3 consists of 15 residues. Germline V CDR1 and CDR2: SGHNT, YYREEE (reference sequence). V lost 5 bases and J lost 3; bases outside the gene matches: 4. The CDR3 sequence: CASRPGGVGANVLTF. Here the CDR3 DNA reads TGTGCCAGCAGACCAGGGGGCGTTGGGGCCAACGTCCTGACTTTC.

The rearrangement uses TRBV7-9 and TRBJ1-3, with D possibly being TRBD1 (5 bases). V shed 1 base and J shed 5 bases, with 12 bases lying between them. The CDR3 has 15 amino acids. Germline V gene sequence: CDR1 SEHNR, CDR2 FQNEAQ (reference sequence). The CDR3 loop reads CASSLGGRARNTIYF. Written as DNA, the CDR3 is TGTGCCAGCAGCTTAGGAGGCAGGGCTAGAAACACCATATATTTT.

This chain joins TRBV5-1 and TRBJ1-1; D possibly corresponds to TRBD1 (5 bases). The CDR3 runs 16 residues. CDR1 SGHRS and CDR2 YFSETQ come from the germline V gene. Trimming stripped 4 bases from V and 1 base from J, with 17 bases between. As DNA, the CDR3 is TGCGCCAGCAGCATACAGGCAAACGGGGGGAACACTGAAGCTTTCTTT. It codes for CASSIQANGGNTEAFF.

The chain couples TRBV5-4 to TRBJ1-2; 8 nucleotides agree with TRBD1. Germline values: CDR1 SGHNT, CDR2 YYREEE (reference sequence). Trimming cost V 4 bases and J 4 bases; bases outside gene matches: 6. The CDR3 contains 14 residues. DNA for the CDR3: TGTGCCAGCAGCCCGGACAGGGCCTTCTATGGCTACACCTTC. Translating gives CASSPDRAFYGYTF.